This T cell receptor beta chain was obtained from a study of cytomegalovirus exposure and HLA in healthy donors. Study-wide results and caveats: Confirmation in vitro established that a few CMV-associated chains were specific for CMV antigens. When the data were analyzed later, several of the most significant clusters appeared to be linked to common viral pathogens. Overall, approximately 150 TCR beta chains were annotated as cytomegalovirus-associated.

Both 60 Vbeta primers and 13 Jbeta primers went into the PCR. The protocol was immunoSEQ multiplex PCR, while the TCRdb copy is restricted to in-frame clones and leaves out a portion. The table lists about 140,000 clones, approximately 72% of them singletons. CDR3 length: 14 amino acids. The germline gives CDR1 LNHNV, CDR2 YYDKDF (reference sequence). Deletions cut 6 bases from V and 4 bases from J, with 15 bases between. About this clone itself: The antigen remains unidentified.

This receptor was taken from a woman between 55 and 75 years old in good health and CMV-seronegative. This sequence joins TRBV15 and TRBJ2-5, with D possibly being TRBD2 (6 bases). Input material: PBMCs. CDR3 amino acids: CATSTAGMGETQYF. The DNA for the CDR3 is TGTGCCACCAGTACGGCGGGAATGGGAGAGACCCAGTACTTC.